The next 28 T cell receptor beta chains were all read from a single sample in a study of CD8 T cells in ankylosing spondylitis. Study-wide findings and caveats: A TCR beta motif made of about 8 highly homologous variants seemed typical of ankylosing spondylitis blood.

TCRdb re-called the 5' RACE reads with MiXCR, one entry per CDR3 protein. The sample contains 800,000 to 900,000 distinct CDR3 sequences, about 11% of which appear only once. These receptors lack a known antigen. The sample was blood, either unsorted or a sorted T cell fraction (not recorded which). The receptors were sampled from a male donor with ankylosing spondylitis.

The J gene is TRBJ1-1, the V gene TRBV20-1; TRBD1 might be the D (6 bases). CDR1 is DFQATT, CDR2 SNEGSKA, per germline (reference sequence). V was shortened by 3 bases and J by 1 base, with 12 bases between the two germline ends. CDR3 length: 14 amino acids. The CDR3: CSASWGGWNTEAFF. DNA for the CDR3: TGCAGTGCTAGTTGGGGGGGCTGGAACACTGAAGCTTTCTTT.

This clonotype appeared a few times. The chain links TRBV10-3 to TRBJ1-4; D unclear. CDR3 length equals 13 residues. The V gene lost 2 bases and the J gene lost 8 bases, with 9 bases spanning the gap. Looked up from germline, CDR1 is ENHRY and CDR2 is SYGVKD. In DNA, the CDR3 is TGTGCCATCAGTGAGCAGGTTTTGGAAAAACTGTTTTTT. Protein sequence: CAISEQVLEKLFF.

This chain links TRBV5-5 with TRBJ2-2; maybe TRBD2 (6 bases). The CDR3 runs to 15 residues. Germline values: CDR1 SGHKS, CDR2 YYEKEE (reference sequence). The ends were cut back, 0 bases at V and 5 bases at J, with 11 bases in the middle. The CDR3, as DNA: TGTGCCAGCAGCTTGGTACCTCGGGGGACCGGGGAGCTGTTTTTT. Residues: CASSLVPRGTGELFF. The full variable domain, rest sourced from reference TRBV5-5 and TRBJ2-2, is DAGVTQSPTHLIKTRGQQVTLRCSPISGHKSVSWYQQVLGQGPQFIFQYYEKEERGRGNFPDRFSARQFPNYSSELNVNALLLGDSALYLCASSLVPRGTGELFFGEGSRLTVL.

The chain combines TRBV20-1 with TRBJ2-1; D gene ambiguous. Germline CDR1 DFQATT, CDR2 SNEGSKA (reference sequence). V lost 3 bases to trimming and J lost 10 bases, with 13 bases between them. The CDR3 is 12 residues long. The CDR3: CSASKATGEQFF. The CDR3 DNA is TGCAGTGCTAGCAAGGCCACCGGGGAGCAGTTCTTC.

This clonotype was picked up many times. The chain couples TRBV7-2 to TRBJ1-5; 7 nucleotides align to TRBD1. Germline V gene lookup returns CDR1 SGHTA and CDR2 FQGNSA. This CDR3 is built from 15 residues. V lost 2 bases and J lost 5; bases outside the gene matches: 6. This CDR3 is CASSLSGQADQPQHF. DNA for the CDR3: TGTGCCAGCAGCTTATCAGGACAGGCAGATCAGCCCCAGCATTTT.

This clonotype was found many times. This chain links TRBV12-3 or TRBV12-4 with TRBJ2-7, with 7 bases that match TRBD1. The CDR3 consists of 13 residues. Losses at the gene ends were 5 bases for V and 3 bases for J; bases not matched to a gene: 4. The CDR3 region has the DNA TGTGCCAGCAGTCAGACAGGGTTCTACGAGCAGTACTTC. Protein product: CASSQTGFYEQYF.

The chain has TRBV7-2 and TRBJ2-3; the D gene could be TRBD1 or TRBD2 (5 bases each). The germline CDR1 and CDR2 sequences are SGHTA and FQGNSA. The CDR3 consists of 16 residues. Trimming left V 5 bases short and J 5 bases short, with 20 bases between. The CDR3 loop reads CASSPIRARAGDTQYF. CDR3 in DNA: TGTGCCAGCAGCCCCATAAGGGCCAGGGCGGGAGATACGCAGTATTTT.

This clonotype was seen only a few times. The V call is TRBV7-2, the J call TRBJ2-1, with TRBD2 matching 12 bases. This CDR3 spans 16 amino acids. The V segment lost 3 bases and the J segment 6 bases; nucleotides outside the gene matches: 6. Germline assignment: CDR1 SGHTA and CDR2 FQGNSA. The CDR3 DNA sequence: TGTGCCAGCAGCTTCCTAGCGGGGGGGCGGAGCAATGAGCAGTTCTTC. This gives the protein CASSFLAGGRSNEQFF.

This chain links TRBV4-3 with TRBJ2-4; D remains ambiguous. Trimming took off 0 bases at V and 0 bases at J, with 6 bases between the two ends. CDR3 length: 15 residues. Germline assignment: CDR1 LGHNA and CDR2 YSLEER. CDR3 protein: CASSQDNLAKNIQYF. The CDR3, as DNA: TGCGCCAGCAGCCAAGATAACCTAGCCAAAAACATTCAGTACTTC.

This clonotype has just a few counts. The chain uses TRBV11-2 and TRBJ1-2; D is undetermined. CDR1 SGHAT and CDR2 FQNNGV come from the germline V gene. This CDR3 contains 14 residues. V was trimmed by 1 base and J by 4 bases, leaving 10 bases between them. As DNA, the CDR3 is TGTGCCAGCAGCTTAGTAGGGTCCCTCTATGGCTACACCTTC. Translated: CASSLVGSLYGYTF.

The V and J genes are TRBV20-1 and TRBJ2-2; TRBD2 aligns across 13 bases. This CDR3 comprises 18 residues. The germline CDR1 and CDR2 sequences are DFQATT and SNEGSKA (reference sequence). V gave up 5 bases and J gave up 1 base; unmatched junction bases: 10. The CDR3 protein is CSASTLAGGPQNTGELFF. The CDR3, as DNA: TGCAGTGCTTCCACACTAGCGGGAGGGCCGCAGAACACCGGGGAGCTGTTTTTT.

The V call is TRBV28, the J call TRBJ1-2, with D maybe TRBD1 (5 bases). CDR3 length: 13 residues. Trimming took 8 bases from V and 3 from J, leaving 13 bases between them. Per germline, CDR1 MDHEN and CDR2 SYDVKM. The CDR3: CASRQQDDYGYTF. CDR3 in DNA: TGTGCCAGCCGACAGCAGGACGACTATGGCTACACCTTC.

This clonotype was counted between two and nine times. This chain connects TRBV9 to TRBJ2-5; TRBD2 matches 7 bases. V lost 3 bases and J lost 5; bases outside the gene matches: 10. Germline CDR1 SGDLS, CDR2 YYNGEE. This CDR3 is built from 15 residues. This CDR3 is CASSGGDYPWETQYF. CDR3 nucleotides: TGTGCCAGCAGCGGAGGGGACTACCCCTGGGAGACCCAGTACTTC.

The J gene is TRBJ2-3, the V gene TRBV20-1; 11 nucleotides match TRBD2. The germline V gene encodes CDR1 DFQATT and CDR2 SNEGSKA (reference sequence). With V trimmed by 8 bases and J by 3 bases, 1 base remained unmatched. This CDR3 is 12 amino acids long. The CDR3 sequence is CSLAGGTDTQYF. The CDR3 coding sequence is TGCAGTCTAGCGGGAGGTACAGATACGCAGTATTTT.

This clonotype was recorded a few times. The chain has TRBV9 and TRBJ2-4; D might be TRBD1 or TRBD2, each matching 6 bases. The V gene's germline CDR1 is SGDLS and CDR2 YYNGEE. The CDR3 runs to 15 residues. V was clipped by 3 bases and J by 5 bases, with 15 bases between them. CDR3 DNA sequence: TGTGCCAGCAGCGCAAGCCGGGGGCGACAAAACATTCAGTACTTC. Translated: CASSASRGRQNIQYF.

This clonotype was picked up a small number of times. In DNA, the CDR3 is TGTGCCAGCAGCAGGGGGCCTTGGGATGGCTACACCTTC. Protein sequence: CASSRGPWDGYTF. The genes are TRBV6-2 or TRBV6-3 and TRBJ1-2; 8 bases are shared with TRBD1. Germline assignment: CDR1 MNHEY and CDR2 SVGEGT. CDR3 size: 13 residues. Unmatched junction bases numbered 6, after V lost 6 bases and J lost 6 bases.

The CDR3 sequence is CASSGLADPTYNEQFF. CDR3 nucleotide sequence: TGTGCCAGCAGCGGACTAGCGGACCCCACCTACAATGAGCAGTTCTTC. The gene calls are TRBV3-1 and TRBJ2-1; 10 bases match TRBD2. The J segment lost 2 bases and the V segment lost 5 bases, leaving 6 bases of the junction unmatched. There are 16 residues in the CDR3. Germline CDR1 and CDR2: LGHDT and YNNKEL (reference sequence).

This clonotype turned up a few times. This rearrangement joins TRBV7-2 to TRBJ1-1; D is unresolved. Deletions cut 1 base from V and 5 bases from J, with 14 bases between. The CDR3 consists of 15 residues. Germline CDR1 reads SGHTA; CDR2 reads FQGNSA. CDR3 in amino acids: CASSLELWKGTEAFF. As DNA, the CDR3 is TGTGCCAGCAGCTTAGAGTTATGGAAAGGGACTGAAGCTTTCTTT.

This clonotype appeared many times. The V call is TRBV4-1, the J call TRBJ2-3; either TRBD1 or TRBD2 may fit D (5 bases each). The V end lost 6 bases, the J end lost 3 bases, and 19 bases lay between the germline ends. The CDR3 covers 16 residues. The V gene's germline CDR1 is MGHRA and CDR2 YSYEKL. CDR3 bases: TGCGCCAGCAGTCGTACGGGACGGATAGATACAGATACGCAGTATTTT. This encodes CASSRTGRIDTDTQYF.

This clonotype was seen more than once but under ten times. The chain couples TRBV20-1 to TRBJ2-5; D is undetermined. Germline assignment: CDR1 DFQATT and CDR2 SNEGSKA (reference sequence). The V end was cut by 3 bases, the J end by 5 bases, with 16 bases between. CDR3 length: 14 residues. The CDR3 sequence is CSARNLGGSETQYF. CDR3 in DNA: TGCAGTGCTAGGAACCTAGGTGGGTCCGAGACCCAGTACTTC.

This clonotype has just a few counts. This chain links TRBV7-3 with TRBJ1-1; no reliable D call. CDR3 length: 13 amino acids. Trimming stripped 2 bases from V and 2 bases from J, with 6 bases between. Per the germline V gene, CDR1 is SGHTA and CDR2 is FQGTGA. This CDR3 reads CASSLGDNTEAFF. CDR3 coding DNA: TGTGCCAGCAGCTTAGGGGATAACACTGAAGCTTTCTTT.

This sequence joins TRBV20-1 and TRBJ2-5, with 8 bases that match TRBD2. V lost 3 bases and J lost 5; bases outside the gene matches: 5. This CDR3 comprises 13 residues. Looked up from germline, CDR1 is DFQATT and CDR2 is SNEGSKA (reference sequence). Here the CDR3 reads CSASKRGWETQYF. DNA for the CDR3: TGCAGTGCTAGTAAGCGGGGGTGGGAGACCCAGTACTTC.

The CDR3 DNA is TGTGCCAGCAAACTGGACAGGTTCTCCGCCGAGCAGTACTTC. This encodes CASKLDRFSAEQYF. This chain connects TRBV6-1 to TRBJ2-7; 7 positions match TRBD1. V lost 7 bases and J lost 6; bases outside the gene matches: 12. The CDR3 length is 14 residues. In germline, CDR1 is MNHNS, CDR2 SASEGT.

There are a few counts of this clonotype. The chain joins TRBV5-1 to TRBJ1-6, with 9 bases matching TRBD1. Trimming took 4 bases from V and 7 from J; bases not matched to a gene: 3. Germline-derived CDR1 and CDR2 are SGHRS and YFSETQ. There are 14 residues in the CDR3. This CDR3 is CASSTTGGNSPLHF. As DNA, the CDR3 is TGCGCCAGCAGCACCACAGGGGGCAATTCACCCCTCCACTTT.

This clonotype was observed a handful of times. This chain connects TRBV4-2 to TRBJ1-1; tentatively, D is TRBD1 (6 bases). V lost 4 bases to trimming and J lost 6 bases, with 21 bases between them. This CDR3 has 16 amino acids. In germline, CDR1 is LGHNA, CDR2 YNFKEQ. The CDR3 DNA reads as TGTGCCAGCAGCCCGGCCCACTTGGCAGGGGCGGCTGAAGCTTTCTTT. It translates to CASSPAHLAGAAEAFF.

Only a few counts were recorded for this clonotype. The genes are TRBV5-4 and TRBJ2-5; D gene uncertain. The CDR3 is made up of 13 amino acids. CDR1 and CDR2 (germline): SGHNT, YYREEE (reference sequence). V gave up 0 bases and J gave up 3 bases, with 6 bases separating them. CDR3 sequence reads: CASSLVVEETQYF. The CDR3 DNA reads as TGTGCCAGCAGCTTGGTAGTAGAAGAGACCCAGTACTTC. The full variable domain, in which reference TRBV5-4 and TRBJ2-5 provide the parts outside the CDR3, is ETGVTQSPTHLIKTRGQQVTLRCSSQSGHNTVSWYQQALGQGPQFIFQYYREEENGRGNFPPRFSGLQFPNYSSELNVNALELDDSALYLCASSLVVEETQYFGPGTRLLVL.

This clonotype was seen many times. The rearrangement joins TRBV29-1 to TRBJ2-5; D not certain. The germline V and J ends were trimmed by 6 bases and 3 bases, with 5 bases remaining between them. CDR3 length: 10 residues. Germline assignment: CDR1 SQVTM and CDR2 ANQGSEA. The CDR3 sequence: CSVGKETQYF. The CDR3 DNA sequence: TGCAGCGTGGGAAAAGAGACCCAGTACTTC.

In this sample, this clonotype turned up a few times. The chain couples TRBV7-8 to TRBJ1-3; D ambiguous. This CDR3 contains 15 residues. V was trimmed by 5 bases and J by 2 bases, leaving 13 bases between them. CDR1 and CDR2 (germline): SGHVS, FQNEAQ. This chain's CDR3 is CASSPRFFAGNTIYF. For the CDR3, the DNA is TGTGCCAGCAGCCCTAGATTCTTTGCTGGAAACACCATATATTTT.